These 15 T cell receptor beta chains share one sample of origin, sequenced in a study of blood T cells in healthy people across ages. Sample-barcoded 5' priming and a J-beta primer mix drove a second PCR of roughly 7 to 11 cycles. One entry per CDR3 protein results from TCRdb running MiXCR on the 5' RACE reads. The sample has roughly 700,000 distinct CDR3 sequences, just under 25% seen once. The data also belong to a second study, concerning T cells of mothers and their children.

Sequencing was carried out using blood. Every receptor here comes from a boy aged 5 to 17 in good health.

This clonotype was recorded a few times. CDR3 in amino acids: CASSSPGPWGSYNEQFF. The CDR3 coding sequence is TGTGCCAGCAGCTCACCGGGACCCTGGGGGTCTTACAATGAGCAGTTCTTC. This sequence joins TRBV5-6 and TRBJ2-1; either TRBD1 or TRBD2 may fit D (5 bases each). Germline-derived CDR1 and CDR2 are SGHDT and YYEEEE. Trimming pared 3 bases from V and 4 bases from J, leaving 20 bases between. The CDR3 runs 17 residues.

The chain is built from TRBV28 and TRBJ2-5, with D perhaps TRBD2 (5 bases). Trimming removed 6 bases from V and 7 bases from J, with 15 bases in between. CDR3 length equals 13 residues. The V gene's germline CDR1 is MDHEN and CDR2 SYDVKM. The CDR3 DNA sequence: TGTGCCAGCAGCCCCGGGGAATTGGCGACCCAGTACTTC. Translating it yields CASSPGELATQYF. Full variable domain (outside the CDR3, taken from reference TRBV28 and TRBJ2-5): DVKVTQSSRYLVKRTGEKVFLECVQDMDHENMFWYRQDPGLGLRLIYFSYDVKMKEKGDIPEGYSVSREKKERFSLILESASTNQTSMYLCASSPGELATQYFGPGTRLLVL.

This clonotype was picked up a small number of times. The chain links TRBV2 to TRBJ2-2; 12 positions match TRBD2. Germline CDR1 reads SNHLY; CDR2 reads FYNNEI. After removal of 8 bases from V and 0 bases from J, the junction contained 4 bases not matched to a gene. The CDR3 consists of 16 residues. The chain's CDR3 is CASPRLAGANTGELFF. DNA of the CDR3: TGTGCCAGCCCCCGACTAGCGGGGGCGAACACCGGGGAGCTGTTTTTT.

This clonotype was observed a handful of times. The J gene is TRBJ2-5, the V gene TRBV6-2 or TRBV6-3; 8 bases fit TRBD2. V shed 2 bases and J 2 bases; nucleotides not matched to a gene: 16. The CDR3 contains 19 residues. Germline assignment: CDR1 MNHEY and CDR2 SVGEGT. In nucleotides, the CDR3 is TGTGCCAGCAGTTACGACCAGCGGGGGACTCGAAGGGGACAAGAGACCCAGTACTTC. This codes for CASSYDQRGTRRGQETQYF.

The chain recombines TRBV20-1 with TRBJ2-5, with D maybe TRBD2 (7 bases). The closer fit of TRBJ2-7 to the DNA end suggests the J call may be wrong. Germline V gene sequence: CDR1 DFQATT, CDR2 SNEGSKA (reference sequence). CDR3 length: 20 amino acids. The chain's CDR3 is CSARDLAGASGRIKAYEQYF. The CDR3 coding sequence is TGCAGTGCTAGAGACCTGGCGGGGGCTAGCGGCAGAATTAAAGCCTACGAGCAGTACTTC.

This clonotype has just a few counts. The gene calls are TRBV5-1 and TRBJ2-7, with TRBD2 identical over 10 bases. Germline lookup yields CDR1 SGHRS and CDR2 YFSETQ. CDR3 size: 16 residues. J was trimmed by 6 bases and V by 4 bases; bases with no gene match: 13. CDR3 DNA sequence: TGCGCCAGCAGCATATGGACTAGCGGCGCCTATGTCGAGCAGTACTTC. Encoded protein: CASSIWTSGAYVEQYF.

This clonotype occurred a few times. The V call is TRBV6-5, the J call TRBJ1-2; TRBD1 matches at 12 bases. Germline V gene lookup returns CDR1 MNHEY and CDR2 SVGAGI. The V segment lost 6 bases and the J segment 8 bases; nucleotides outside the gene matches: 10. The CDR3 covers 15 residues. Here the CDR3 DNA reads TGTGCCAGCAGCCGCGGGGACAGGGGGCCGACGGGCTACACCTTC. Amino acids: CASSRGDRGPTGYTF.

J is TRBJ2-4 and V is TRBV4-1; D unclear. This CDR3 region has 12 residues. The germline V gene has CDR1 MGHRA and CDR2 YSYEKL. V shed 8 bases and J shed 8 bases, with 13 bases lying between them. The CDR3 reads CASGVPWDIQYF. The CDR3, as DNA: TGCGCCAGCGGGGTGCCCTGGGACATTCAGTACTTC.

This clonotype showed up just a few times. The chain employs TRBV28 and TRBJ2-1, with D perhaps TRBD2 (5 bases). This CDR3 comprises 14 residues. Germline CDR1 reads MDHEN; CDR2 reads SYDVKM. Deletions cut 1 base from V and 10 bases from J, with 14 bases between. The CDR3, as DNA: TGTGCCAGCAGTTTATCTCCCAAGGGAGCCGAGCAGTTCTTC. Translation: CASSLSPKGAEQFF. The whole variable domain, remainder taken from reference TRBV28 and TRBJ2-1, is DVKVTQSSRYLVKRTGEKVFLECVQDMDHENMFWYRQDPGLGLRLIYFSYDVKMKEKGDIPEGYSVSREKKERFSLILESASTNQTSMYLCASSLSPKGAEQFFGPGTRLTVL.

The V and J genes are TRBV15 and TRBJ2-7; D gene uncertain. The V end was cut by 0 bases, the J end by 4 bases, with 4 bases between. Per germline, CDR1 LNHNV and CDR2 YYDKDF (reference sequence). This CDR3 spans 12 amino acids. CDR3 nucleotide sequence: TGTGCCACCAGCAGAGATACTTACGAGCAGTACTTC. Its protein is CATSRDTYEQYF.

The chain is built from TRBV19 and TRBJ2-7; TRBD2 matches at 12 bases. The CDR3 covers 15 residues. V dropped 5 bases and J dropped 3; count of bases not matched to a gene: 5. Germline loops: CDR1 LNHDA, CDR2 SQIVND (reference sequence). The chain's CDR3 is CASSPTSGSIYEQYF. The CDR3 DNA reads TGTGCCAGTAGTCCGACTAGCGGGAGTATCTACGAGCAGTACTTC.

The CDR3 reads CASSLSANPQRTDTQYF. CDR3 nucleotide sequence: TGTGCCAGCAGCTTATCGGCCAACCCACAGAGGACAGATACGCAGTATTTT. This chain joins TRBV11-1 and TRBJ2-3, with D unresolved. The germline V gene encodes CDR1 SGHAT and CDR2 FQDESV (reference sequence). The length of the CDR3 is 17 residues. The V and J ends lost 2 bases and 3 bases respectively, with 18 bases between them.

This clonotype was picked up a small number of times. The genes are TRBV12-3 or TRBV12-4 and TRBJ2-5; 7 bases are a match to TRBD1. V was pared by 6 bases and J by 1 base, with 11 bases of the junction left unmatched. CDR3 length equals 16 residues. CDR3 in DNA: TGTGCCAGCAGCCCCGGCCCGACAGGGCCCCAAGAGACCCAGTACTTC. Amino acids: CASSPGPTGPQETQYF.

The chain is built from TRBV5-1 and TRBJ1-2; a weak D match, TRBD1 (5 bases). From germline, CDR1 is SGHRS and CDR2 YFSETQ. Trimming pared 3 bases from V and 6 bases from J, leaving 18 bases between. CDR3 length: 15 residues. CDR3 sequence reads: CASSSAPTDHNGYTF. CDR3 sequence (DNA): TGCGCCAGCAGCTCGGCCCCGACAGATCATAATGGCTACACCTTC.

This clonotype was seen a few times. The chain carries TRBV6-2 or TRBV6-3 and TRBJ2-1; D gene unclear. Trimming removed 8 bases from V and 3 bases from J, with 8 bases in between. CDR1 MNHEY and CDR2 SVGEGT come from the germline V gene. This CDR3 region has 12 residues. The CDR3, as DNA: TGTGCCAGCTCACGGAACTACAATGAGCAGTTCTTC. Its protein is CASSRNYNEQFF.